This TCR beta chain emerged from a study of TIL therapy for anti-PD-1-resistant metastatic lung cancer. Across the whole study: Median patient age was about 55, ranging about 38-80 years.

The libraries were made with immunoSEQ v3. Each library reached roughly 2 million read pairs, or roughly 5-6.5 million at deep level. The method was immunoSEQ multiplex PCR; TCRdb's version includes in-frame clones alone and lacks a portion of them. The sample records roughly 16,000 clones, around 68% being singletons. CDR3 length: 14 amino acids. V trimming: 4 bases; J trimming: 3 bases; junction bases outside the gene matches: 4. The germline V gene has CDR1 SGHRS and CDR2 YFSETQ. Noted time point: pre-treatment sample, taken before nivolumab and TIL therapy. The gene calls are TRBV5-1 and TRBJ1-1, with 9 bases fitting TRBD1. The sequence derives from a person between 25 and 79 years old with non-small cell lung cancer. Specimen: blood, collected at baseline. This chain's CDR3 is CASSQTGGDTEAFF. In DNA form, the CDR3 reads TGCGCCAGCAGCCAGACAGGGGGAGACACTGAAGCTTTCTTT.